The clone carrying this T cell receptor (beta chain) came up a few times. Its specificity is unknown. They built TCR cDNA with 5'RACE template switching, a step that put in a universal primer site and UMIs. Via MiXCR, TCRdb re-called the 5' RACE reads, giving one row per CDR3 protein. The sample consists of hundreds of thousands of distinct CDR3 sequences, 15% to 20% of them appearing once. The sample comes from a study of T cells after yellow fever vaccination. Study at large: In the case of low-cell-number fractions, SMART-Seq v4 Ultra Low Input was used for preparation.

Study-level points and caveats: Subsequent to the booster, the majority of primary-vaccination clones reappeared (less than 97% CD4, 80% to 90% CD8). Within FACS-sorted repertoires, abundant clonotypes contaminating from the bulk population could be present.

Sequencing used PBMCs, obtained 15 days after the yellow fever booster vaccination. This receptor was identified in a man aged 30 to 39 who received the YFV17D yellow fever vaccine.

CDR3 region: CASSPPGTSGSMKTQYF. The CDR3 bases are TGTGCCAGCAGCCCTCCCGGGACTAGCGGGAGTATGAAGACCCAGTACTTC. The chain couples TRBV7-2 to TRBJ2-5; TRBD2 matches at 14 bases. The CDR3 length is 17 residues. Germline V CDR1 and CDR2: SGHTA, FQGNSA. The V segment lost 5 bases and the J segment 6 bases; nucleotides outside the gene matches: 11. Looking up the rest from reference TRBV7-2 and TRBJ2-5 gives the full variable domain: GAGVSQSPSNKVTEKGKDVELRCDPISGHTALYWYRQSLGQGLEFLIYFQGNSAPDKSGLPSDRFSAERTGGSVSTLTIQRTQQEDSAVYLCASSPPGTSGSMKTQYFGPGTRLLVL.